Presented here are 4 T cell receptor beta chains from one specimen sequenced in a study of tumor and adjacent non-tumor tissue in lung cancer. The template was RNA from unsorted bulk tissue. This non-tumor lung sample came from over 3 cm beyond the tumor edge. TCRbeta libraries were built with three rounds of nested PCR, modified from ARM-PCR. TCRdb redid the calling of the multiplex PCR reads with MiXCR, one entry per CDR3 protein. The sample lists approximately 100,000 distinct CDR3 sequences; more than 55% were seen once. The sequenced sample consisted of distant non-tumor lung tissue. Receptors originate from a man aged 25-45 years with non-small cell lung cancer.

This clonotype was counted a single time. V gene TRBV11-2 combines with J gene TRBJ2-3; D is perhaps TRBD1 (5 bases). Trimming pared 0 bases from V and 0 bases from J, leaving 7 bases between. This CDR3 has 15 residues. Germline values: CDR1 SGHAT, CDR2 FQNNGV. The CDR3 loop is CASSLDRVSTDTQYF. CDR3 DNA: TGTGCCAGCAGCTTAGACAGGGTGAGCACAGATACGCAGTATTTT.

Comment on this clonotype: One end of the junction does not line up with germline, which may come from a read error. The chain is built from TRBV4-2 and TRBJ2-2, with D possibly being TRBD1 or TRBD2 (5 bases each). The CDR3 totals 16 residues. From germline, CDR1 is LGHNA and CDR2 YNFKEQ. The CDR3: CASSREESRVDGELFF. The CDR3 DNA reads as TGTGCCAGCAGCCGAGAGGAGAGCAGGGTAGACGGGGAGCTGTTCTTT.

Concerning this clonotype: The junction and the germline gene differ at one end; a read error may be behind it. The V and J genes are TRBV6-5 and TRBJ2-3; D assignment may be TRBD1 or TRBD2 (6 bases each). The CDR3 runs to 18 residues. In germline, CDR1 is MNHEY, CDR2 SVGAGI. The CDR3 here is CVSSYSGGPGASTDTQYF. CDR3 bases: TGTGTCAGCAGTTACTCGGGCGGGCCGGGGGCTAGCACAGATACGCAGTATTTT.

The genes are TRBV11-2 and TRBJ2-7; unclear D gene. With 5 bases removed from V and 2 bases from J, the gap between germline ends came to 16 bases. Looked up from germline, CDR1 is SGHAT and CDR2 is FQNNGV. The CDR3 has 15 residues. CDR3: CASSRFGAGAYEQYF. In DNA, the CDR3 is TGTGCCAGCAGCCGATTCGGAGCCGGAGCCTACGAGCAGTACTTC.